The 19 T cell receptor beta chains in this list originate from one sample, sequenced in a study of cytomegalovirus exposure and HLA in healthy donors. TCRdb keeps only in-frame clones here, not all; method: immunoSEQ multiplex PCR. The table shows about 88,000 clones, with around 82% occurring only once. The sample was PBMCs. The receptors stem from a young woman in good health and CMV-seropositive.

This clone was found a few times. This chain links TRBV2 with TRBJ2-7; TRBD1 agrees at 9 bases. In germline, CDR1 is SNHLY, CDR2 FYNNEI. CDR3 length: 15 amino acids. V shed 2 bases, J shed 1 base, and the junction held 3 bases outside the gene matches. The CDR3 here is CASSETGQGSYEQYF. The DNA for the CDR3 is TGTGCCAGCAGTGAAACCGGACAGGGGTCCTACGAGCAGTACTTC.

V is TRBV19 and J is TRBJ2-3; 8 nucleotides align to TRBD2. Germline values: CDR1 LNHDA, CDR2 SQIVND (reference sequence). The CDR3 totals 16 residues. V was clipped by 5 bases and J by 0 bases; unmatched bases: 7. The CDR3 loop reads CASSDPAGVSTDTQYF. The CDR3 DNA reads as TGTGCCAGTAGTGATCCAGCGGGGGTTAGCACAGATACGCAGTATTTT.

This chain uses TRBV5-1 with TRBJ1-4; 8 nucleotides agree with TRBD1. The CDR3 sequence is 15 residues long. V shed 0 bases, J shed 11 bases, and the junction held 9 bases outside the gene matches. Looked up from germline, CDR1 is SGHRS and CDR2 is YFSETQ. The CDR3 region has the DNA TGCGCCAGCAGCTTGGGCGGTGGGACAGGTCTGAAACTGTTTTTT. The encoded protein is CASSLGGGTGLKLFF.

DNA of the CDR3: TGCGCCAGCAGCCAAGGACACCTCAATCAGCCCCAGCATTTT. Translating it yields CASSQGHLNQPQHF. This chain joins TRBV4-3 and TRBJ1-5; no definite D call. V was trimmed by 1 base and J by 3 bases, leaving 7 bases between them. The CDR3 has 14 residues. CDR1 and CDR2 from the germline V gene are LGHNA and YSLEER.

The rearrangement joins TRBV7-3 to TRBJ1-1, with D possibly being TRBD1 (5 bases). Germline lookup yields CDR1 SGHTA and CDR2 FQGTGA. Trimming removed 8 bases at V and 3 bases at J, with 13 bases between. This CDR3 has 13 residues. The CDR3 coding sequence is TGTGCCAGCCGAAGACAGTGGGACACTGAAGCTTTCTTT. Translation: CASRRQWDTEAFF.

V is TRBV7-9 and J is TRBJ2-1; D is unresolved. The V and J ends lost 4 bases and 8 bases respectively, with 3 bases between them. CDR1 is SEHNR and CDR2 is FQNEAQ in the germline V gene (reference sequence). The CDR3 covers 10 residues. CDR3 protein: CASSSDEQFF. The CDR3 nucleotides are TGTGCCAGCAGCTCAGATGAGCAGTTCTTC.

V is TRBV2 and J is TRBJ1-2; 9 bases align to TRBD1. CDR1 SNHLY and CDR2 FYNNEI come from the germline V gene. V shed 6 bases, J shed 0 bases, and the junction held 5 bases outside the gene matches. The CDR3 is made up of 15 amino acids. Written as DNA, the CDR3 is TGTGCCAGCAGCCGGGGGACAGGGCCTAACTATGGCTACACCTTC. Its protein product is CASSRGTGPNYGYTF. The entire variable domain, with the rest obtained from reference TRBV2 and TRBJ1-2, is as follows: EPEVTQTPSHQVTQMGQEVILRCVPISNHLYFYWYRQILGQKVEFLVSFYNNEISEKSEIFDDQFSVERPDGSNFTLKIRSTKLEDSAMYFCASSRGTGPNYGYTFGSGTRLTVV.

This chain uses TRBV5-4 with TRBJ2-6; maybe TRBD1 (6 bases). CDR3 length: 15 residues. Germline CDR1 is SGHNT and CDR2 is YYREEE (reference sequence). V lost 5 bases and J 0 bases, leaving 9 bases between the germline ends. CDR3 DNA: TGTGCCAGCAGGCCACAGGGCTCTGGGGCCAACGTCCTGACTTTC. It codes for CASRPQGSGANVLTF.

The chain is built from TRBV7-3 and TRBJ1-1; tentative D call: TRBD1 (6 bases). The CDR3 consists of 13 residues. The germline V gene encodes CDR1 SGHTA and CDR2 FQGTGA. Trimming took 5 bases from V and 3 from J, leaving 10 bases between them. Here the CDR3 reads CASSPYRDTEAFF. DNA of the CDR3: TGTGCCAGCAGCCCTTACAGGGACACTGAAGCTTTCTTT.

The chain employs TRBV5-1 and TRBJ2-2; 12 bases fit TRBD2. Germline CDR1 reads SGHRS; CDR2 reads YFSETQ. This CDR3 has 17 amino acids. V lost 2 bases and J lost 3; bases outside the gene matches: 5. The CDR3 DNA is TGCGCCAGCAGCTTCATTTCTAGCGGGGGGGACACCGGGGAGCTGTTTTTT. As protein: CASSFISSGGDTGELFF.

This chain uses TRBV28 with TRBJ1-2; unclear D gene. The CDR3 runs to 14 residues. CDR1 and CDR2 (germline): MDHEN, SYDVKM. Trimming took off 8 bases at V and 8 bases at J, with 21 bases between the two ends. Written as DNA, the CDR3 is TGTGCCAGCGAAGGATCCGGGAACTTCGGCGGCTACACCTTC. Protein product: CASEGSGNFGGYTF.

This clone was counted a single time. The chain recombines TRBV11-3 with TRBJ2-3, with D uncertain. The CDR3 totals 13 residues. Germline CDR1 and CDR2: SGHNT and YENEEA. Trimming stripped 1 base from V and 9 bases from J, with 11 bases between. The CDR3, as DNA: TGTGCCAGCAGCTTAGGGCTCTTCGAAACGCAGTATTTT. It yields the protein CASSLGLFETQYF.

J is TRBJ2-3 and V is TRBV5-6, with a tentative D call TRBD2 (5 bases). Germline-derived CDR1 and CDR2 are SGHDT and YYEEEE. V lost 0 bases, J lost 2 bases, and 10 bases lay in between. The CDR3 has 15 residues. Here the CDR3 reads CASSLGSAATDTQYF. Written as DNA, the CDR3 is TGTGCCAGCAGCTTGGGGTCAGCGGCCACAGATACGCAGTATTTT.

V gene TRBV9 combines with J gene TRBJ2-1; TRBD1 might be the D (5 bases). Trimming took off 2 bases at V and 9 bases at J, with 12 bases between the two ends. This CDR3 comprises 13 residues. The germline CDR1 and CDR2 sequences are SGDLS and YYNGEE. CDR3 bases: TGTGCCAGCAGCGTGCACGGCCAGGGTGAGCAGTTCTTC. Amino acid sequence: CASSVHGQGEQFF.

The chain couples TRBV27 to TRBJ2-3; TRBD2 matches 8 bases. The V segment lost 5 bases and the J segment 3 bases; nucleotides outside the gene matches: 4. This CDR3 spans 14 amino acids. Germline lookup yields CDR1 MNHEY and CDR2 SMNVEV (reference sequence). CDR3 sequence: CASSTGLGTDTQYF. DNA for the CDR3: TGTGCCAGCAGTACGGGACTAGGTACAGATACGCAGTATTTT.

The V call is TRBV19, the J call TRBJ1-1, with D unclear. The length of the CDR3 is 11 residues. Per germline, CDR1 LNHDA and CDR2 SQIVND (reference sequence). Trimming stripped 8 bases from V and 5 bases from J, with 9 bases between. The CDR3 spells CASLSWTEAFF. The CDR3 nucleotides read TGTGCCAGTCTAAGTTGGACTGAAGCTTTCTTT.

The chain links TRBV19 to TRBJ1-5; D remains ambiguous. CDR1 is LNHDA, CDR2 SQIVND, per germline (reference sequence). This CDR3 has 15 residues. V was trimmed by 9 bases and J by 2 bases, leaving 17 bases between them. CDR3 protein: CASKFDPRGNQPQHF. CDR3 coding DNA: TGTGCCAGCAAGTTCGATCCGCGGGGCAATCAGCCCCAGCATTTT. The full variable domain, rest sourced from reference TRBV19 and TRBJ1-5, is DGGITQSPKYLFRKEGQNVTLSCEQNLNHDAMYWYRQDPGQGLRLIYYSQIVNDFQKGDIAEGYSVSREKKESFPLTVTSAQKNPTAFYLCASKFDPRGNQPQHFGDGTRLSIL.

The chain recombines TRBV29-1 with TRBJ1-2, with D perhaps matching TRBD1 (5 bases). From germline, CDR1 is SQVTM and CDR2 ANQGSEA. This CDR3 comprises 15 residues. The germline V and J ends were trimmed by 3 bases and 2 bases, with 16 bases remaining between them. CDR3 sequence reads: CSVDETLRGNYGYTF. CDR3 DNA: TGCAGCGTTGACGAAACCCTCCGGGGGAACTATGGCTACACCTTC.

The chain joins TRBV28 to TRBJ2-5; 7 nucleotides match TRBD1. V was clipped by 6 bases and J by 2 bases; unmatched bases: 6. Germline V lookup: CDR1 MDHEN, CDR2 SYDVKM. This CDR3 comprises 14 residues. The chain's CDR3 is CASRGTASQETQYF. The CDR3 nucleotides are TGTGCCAGCAGAGGGACAGCCTCACAAGAGACCCAGTACTTC.